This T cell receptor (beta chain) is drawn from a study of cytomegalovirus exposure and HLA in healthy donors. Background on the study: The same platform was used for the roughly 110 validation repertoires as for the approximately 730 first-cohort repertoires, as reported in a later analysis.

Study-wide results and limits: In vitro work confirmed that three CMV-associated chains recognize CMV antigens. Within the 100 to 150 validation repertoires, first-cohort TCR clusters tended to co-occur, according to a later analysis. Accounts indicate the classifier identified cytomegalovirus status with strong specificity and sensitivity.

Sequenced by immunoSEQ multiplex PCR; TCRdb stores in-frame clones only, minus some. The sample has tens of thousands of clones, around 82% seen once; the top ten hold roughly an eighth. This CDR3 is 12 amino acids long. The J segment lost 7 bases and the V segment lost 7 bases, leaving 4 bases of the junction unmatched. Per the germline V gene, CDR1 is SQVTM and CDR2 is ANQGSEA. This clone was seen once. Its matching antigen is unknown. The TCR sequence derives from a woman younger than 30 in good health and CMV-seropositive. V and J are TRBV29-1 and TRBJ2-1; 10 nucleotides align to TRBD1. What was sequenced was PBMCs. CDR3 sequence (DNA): TGCAGCGAGCCGGGACAGGGGAATGAGCAGTTCTTC. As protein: CSEPGQGNEQFF.